These 25 T cell receptor beta chains originate from one sample sequenced in a study of cytomegalovirus exposure and HLA in healthy donors. The PCR made use of 60 Vbeta and 13 Jbeta primers. Clones were read by immunoSEQ multiplex PCR, and TCRdb kept only the in-frame ones, dropping some. The sample includes some 140,000 clones, approximately 79% of them seen just once. The material sequenced was PBMCs. These receptors all stem from a male donor in good health and CMV-seronegative.

This chain connects TRBV27 to TRBJ2-7; 8 nucleotides match TRBD2. V dropped 1 base and J dropped 2; count of bases not matched to a gene: 4. Germline assignment: CDR1 MNHEY and CDR2 SMNVEV (reference sequence). The CDR3 covers 15 residues. Here the CDR3 reads CASSLLAGGTYEQYF. CDR3 DNA: TGTGCCAGCAGTTTATTGGCGGGGGGCACCTACGAGCAGTACTTC.

This clone was seen a few times. This sequence joins TRBV7-2 and TRBJ2-5; D is possibly TRBD1 (6 bases). V shed 3 bases and J shed 2 bases, with 13 bases lying between them. CDR1 and CDR2 (germline): SGHTA, FQGNSA. CDR3 length equals 15 residues. CDR3 amino acids: CASSFSTGSQETQYF. The CDR3 DNA is TGTGCCAGCAGCTTTTCGACAGGATCTCAAGAGACCCAGTACTTC.

This clone was seen a single time. The chain joins TRBV30 to TRBJ1-5; D gene unclear. This CDR3 is built from 14 residues. Germline V CDR1 and CDR2: GTSNPN, SVGIG (reference sequence). V lost 0 bases to trimming and J lost 0 bases, with 6 bases between them. CDR3 protein: CAWSVLFSNQPQHF. Written as DNA, the CDR3 is TGTGCCTGGAGTGTACTGTTTAGCAATCAGCCCCAGCATTTT.

This sequence joins TRBV5-1 and TRBJ2-6; D is possibly TRBD1 (5 bases). Germline V gene lookup returns CDR1 SGHRS and CDR2 YFSETQ. V lost 4 bases and J lost 0, with 5 bases in between. This CDR3 spans 14 amino acids. The CDR3: CASSDSSGANVLTF. CDR3 DNA: TGCGCCAGCAGCGACAGCTCTGGGGCCAACGTCCTGACTTTC.

This sequence joins TRBV9 and TRBJ2-3; D may be TRBD2 (6 bases). The CDR3 loop spans 15 amino acids. V was shortened by 6 bases and J by 3 bases, with 17 bases between the two germline ends. From germline, CDR1 is SGDLS and CDR2 YYNGEE. CDR3 coding DNA: TGTGCCAGCAATGGAGTCGGGGCGGGAACAGATACGCAGTATTTT. This translates into CASNGVGAGTDTQYF.

The chain couples TRBV4-1 to TRBJ2-5, with TRBD1 matching 10 bases. The ends lost 3 bases at V and 5 bases at J; junction bases unmatched: 9. From germline, CDR1 is MGHRA and CDR2 YSYEKL. The CDR3 sequence is 16 residues long. This chain's CDR3 is CASSHHGTGVVETQYF. The CDR3 nucleotides are TGCGCCAGCAGCCATCACGGGACAGGGGTCGTTGAGACCCAGTACTTC.

The chain recombines TRBV10-2 with TRBJ1-5; D perhaps matches TRBD1 (5 bases). The germline gives CDR1 WSHSY, CDR2 SAAADI. V was clipped by 2 bases and J by 5 bases, with 10 bases between them. The CDR3 is made up of 14 amino acids. Here the CDR3 reads CASSEAGRDQPQHF. For the CDR3, the DNA is TGCGCCAGCAGTGAGGCAGGGAGGGATCAGCCCCAGCATTTT.

This chain joins TRBV4-3 and TRBJ2-3, with a possible D match to TRBD1 (5 bases). With 5 bases removed from V and 4 bases from J, the gap between germline ends came to 10 bases. From germline, CDR1 is LGHNA and CDR2 YSLEER. This CDR3 is built from 13 residues. The CDR3 DNA sequence: TGCGCCAGCAGCTGGTCAGGGTCAGATACGCAGTATTTT. Translation: CASSWSGSDTQYF.

The rearrangement uses TRBV18 and TRBJ1-5; no firm D call. V was clipped by 4 bases and J by 11 bases, with 15 bases between them. This CDR3 has 13 residues. From germline, CDR1 is KGHSH and CDR2 LQKENI. For the CDR3, the DNA is TGTGCCAGCTCACTGGGTCCCCTAGGAGCCCAGCATTTT. Amino acid sequence: CASSLGPLGAQHF.

The chain carries TRBV5-4 and TRBJ2-7, with 9 bases lining up with TRBD1. The CDR3 extends over 14 amino acids. Germline V gene sequence: CDR1 SGHNT, CDR2 YYREEE (reference sequence). With V trimmed by 4 bases and J by 6 bases, 8 bases remained unmatched. The CDR3 DNA follows: TGTGCCAGCAGCCAGGGACAGGGCCAAGGCGAGCAGTACTTC. This codes for CASSQGQGQGEQYF.

The chain links TRBV19 to TRBJ2-4; 8 bases agree with TRBD1. J lost 7 bases, V lost 6 bases, and 11 bases had no gene match. Germline V gives CDR1 LNHDA, CDR2 SQIVND (reference sequence). The CDR3 has 15 amino acids. The CDR3 is CASSPTGQGGNIQYF. The CDR3 DNA reads as TGTGCCAGTAGCCCAACCGGACAGGGCGGGAACATTCAGTACTTC. The full variable domain, its missing parts supplied by reference TRBV19 and TRBJ2-4, is DGGITQSPKYLFRKEGQNVTLSCEQNLNHDAMYWYRQDPGQGLRLIYYSQIVNDFQKGDIAEGYSVSREKKESFPLTVTSAQKNPTAFYLCASSPTGQGGNIQYFGAGTRLSVL.

CDR3 DNA: TGCGCCAGCTCCGGGACTAGCGGGGGGGTTGAGCAGTTCTTC. The encoded protein is CASSGTSGGVEQFF. The gene calls are TRBV5-1 and TRBJ2-1; 16 bases agree with TRBD2. V shed 7 bases, J shed 9 bases, and the junction held 4 bases outside the gene matches. Germline CDR1 reads SGHRS; CDR2 reads YFSETQ. The CDR3 runs 14 residues.

The chain joins TRBV5-1 to TRBJ2-7; 10 bases agree with TRBD2. The junction had 5 bases not matched to a gene; V was cut back by 4 bases and J by 4 bases. The CDR3 runs 14 residues. The germline gives CDR1 SGHRS, CDR2 YFSETQ. CDR3 region: CASSPRTSGYEQYF. CDR3 in DNA: TGCGCCAGCAGCCCTAGGACTAGCGGATACGAGCAGTACTTC.

This chain links TRBV9 with TRBJ2-2; a possible D gene is TRBD2 (5 bases). Trimming removed 0 bases from V and 4 bases from J, with 10 bases in between. The CDR3 is 15 amino acids. Germline CDR1 reads SGDLS; CDR2 reads YYNGEE. CDR3: CASSVARGPTGELFF. CDR3 coding DNA: TGTGCCAGCAGCGTAGCTAGAGGGCCCACCGGGGAGCTGTTTTTT.

In its sample, this clone was seen once. The CDR3 DNA reads TGTGCCAGCAGTAAGCCGGGATTAACCTACGAGCAGTACTTC. Protein: CASSKPGLTYEQYF. The chain has TRBV2 and TRBJ2-7; tentative D call: TRBD2 (5 bases). This CDR3 has 14 amino acids. Germline assignment: CDR1 SNHLY and CDR2 FYNNEI. Trimming took 5 bases from V and 2 from J, leaving 13 bases between them.

The rearrangement uses TRBV15 and TRBJ2-5; possible D gene TRBD1, 5 bases. V was clipped by 1 base and J by 0 bases, with 9 bases between them. Germline lookup yields CDR1 LNHNV and CDR2 YYDKDF (reference sequence). The CDR3 consists of 15 residues. For the CDR3, the DNA is TGTGCCACCAGCAGAGTCACAGGCTACCAAGAGACCCAGTACTTC. It encodes CATSRVTGYQETQYF.

The chain carries TRBV11-3 and TRBJ2-5, with 9 bases matching TRBD2. There are 16 residues in the CDR3. Germline loops: CDR1 SGHNT, CDR2 YENEEA. Trimming took 5 bases from V and 5 from J; bases not matched to a gene: 12. The CDR3 sequence is CASSQGLAGGRETQYF. The CDR3 nucleotides read TGTGCCAGCAGCCAAGGGTTGGCGGGGGGGCGGGAGACCCAGTACTTC.

This clone has just a few counts. Other nucleotide sequences in the sample specify the same CDR3. V usage is TRBV6-5 and J usage is TRBJ2-1; D gene uncertain. The CDR3 loop spans 13 amino acids. V shed 0 bases and J shed 6 bases, with 6 bases lying between them. Germline V gene lookup returns CDR1 MNHEY and CDR2 SVGAGI. The CDR3 DNA reads TGTGCCAGCAGTTACTCCAGAAGCAATGAGCAGTTCTTC. Its protein product is CASSYSRSNEQFF.

V usage is TRBV29-1 and J usage is TRBJ2-7; D is possibly TRBD1 (6 bases). Trimming pared 6 bases from V and 2 bases from J, leaving 14 bases between. Germline CDR1 is SQVTM and CDR2 is ANQGSEA. This CDR3 region has 13 residues. The CDR3 loop reads CSVRTSGAYEQYF. CDR3 DNA sequence: TGCAGCGTCAGGACTTCAGGGGCCTACGAGCAGTACTTC.

The chain links TRBV7-2 to TRBJ2-3; D perhaps matches TRBD2 (6 bases). V lost 6 bases, J lost 2 bases, and 9 bases lay in between. The CDR3 loop spans 13 amino acids. Germline lookup yields CDR1 SGHTA and CDR2 FQGNSA. The CDR3, as DNA: TGTGCCAGCAGGTCGGGAGTCACAGATACGCAGTATTTT. As protein: CASRSGVTDTQYF.

The V and J genes are TRBV30 and TRBJ1-1, with D unresolved. This CDR3 has 13 amino acids. V gave up 3 bases and J gave up 4 bases, with 12 bases separating them. Per the germline V gene, CDR1 is GTSNPN and CDR2 is SVGIG (reference sequence). The CDR3 protein is CAWSDGGGTEAFF. For the CDR3, the DNA is TGTGCCTGGAGCGACGGCGGTGGCACTGAAGCTTTCTTT.

The rearrangement links TRBV29-1 to TRBJ2-1, with TRBD2 matching 10 bases. Germline V lookup: CDR1 SQVTM, CDR2 ANQGSEA. V was clipped by 1 base and J by 3 bases; unmatched bases: 3. The CDR3 runs to 15 residues. The CDR3 reads CSVEGTSGDYNEQFF. As DNA, the CDR3 is TGCAGCGTTGAAGGCACTAGCGGGGACTACAATGAGCAGTTCTTC.

The genes are TRBV25-1 and TRBJ2-5; 11 bases match TRBD2. The V gene end was trimmed by 0 bases and the J gene end by 5 bases; junction bases not matched to a gene: 8. CDR1 and CDR2 from the germline V gene are MGHDK and SYGVNS. This CDR3 has 17 amino acids. The CDR3 spells CASSEYGSGGARETQYF. The CDR3 coding sequence is TGTGCCAGCAGTGAATATGGTAGCGGGGGGGCCAGGGAGACCCAGTACTTC.

The chain links TRBV7-9 to TRBJ2-3; the D is unclear. This CDR3 spans 15 amino acids. CDR1 is SEHNR and CDR2 is FQNEAQ in the germline V gene (reference sequence). Trimming removed 2 bases at V and 0 bases at J, with 9 bases between. The CDR3 DNA is TGTGCCAGCAGCTTACGGTCTAGAAGCACAGATACGCAGTATTTT. Encoded protein: CASSLRSRSTDTQYF.

The chain joins TRBV5-1 to TRBJ1-3, with TRBD1 as a possible D gene (5 bases). The V gene lost 0 bases and the J gene lost 5 bases, with 9 bases spanning the gap. The CDR3 runs 14 residues. Germline-derived CDR1 and CDR2 are SGHRS and YFSETQ. The CDR3 sequence: CASSLGGERNTIYF. The CDR3 region has the DNA TGCGCCAGCAGCTTGGGGGGGGAAAGAAACACCATATATTTT.